The entry that follows covers one TCR beta chain sequence. This clonotype appeared a few times. Its antigen has not been determined. One base away there is no much larger clone; base qualities are not given. These data originate in a study of identical twins listed by TCRdb under 2016. In terms of the full investigation: To test whether fetal clonotypes persist, this study deep-sequenced TCR alpha and beta repertoires from monozygotic twins, from unrelated adults of various ages, and from cord blood. Replicate twin experiments were performed at different times using different library preparation protocols to rule out contamination.

Library creation used 5' RACE. Sequencing instrument: Illumina HiSeq 2000. A universal primer binding site was introduced by template switching, and a unique molecular identifier was present in the final cDNA, enabling accurate counting of TCR cDNA molecules. Specific primers in the conserved constant-segment region were used to synthesize first-strand cDNA for TCR alpha and beta chains. To control for contamination, each cDNA library was double barcoded with a SMART-Mk sample barcode plus Illumina barcodes. TruSeq adapter sequences and Illumina sample barcodes were added in two successive PCR steps. Sequencing of the TCR alpha and beta cDNA libraries was done on the Illumina HiSeq platform using custom primers. From the authors' description of their analysis: Raw reads were processed with MiGEC to extract unique molecular identifiers, and MiXCR was used to determine CDR3 positions. For each individual, recombination models were inferred using an EM algorithm with the repgenHMM and IGoR tools. The tcR package in R was used for shared clonotype analysis, with sharing normalized by the product of cloneset sizes. Out-of-frame nonproductive sequences were analyzed to study raw recombination free of thymic and clonal selection effects. TCRdb reprocessed the public reads (quality trimming at Q25 with fastp, clone calling with MiXCR) and kept in-frame beta chains. Rows with a matching CDR3 protein are joined into one entry that keeps the most common DNA and genes. The V and J calls here are based on TCRdb, not the publication. The sample profile shows 200,000 to 300,000 distinct CDR3 sequences; around 7.6% of them were found once. 5% to 6% of the sample is held by the ten biggest clonotypes.

Trimming at the junction amounts to 2 bases on V and 3 bases on J, and the germline ends lie 10 bases apart. CDR1 and CDR2 were assigned from the germline V gene as SGHAT and FQNNGV. The CDR3 covers 15 residues, taking in both the cysteine and the phenylalanine. CDR3 DNA only is kept here, 45 bases in frame from base 1. Broad study findings and their caveats: In monozygotic twins, recombination models systematically underestimated out-of-frame TCR alpha sharing, but the models matched the sharing seen between unrelated individuals. Zero-insertion analyses could be partly confounded by invariant T cells such as MAIT and iNKT, though diverse VJ usage argued against such confounding for most clonotypes. The excess sharing between twins in beta out-of-frame sequences was weaker because fewer shared sequences reduced the signal-to-noise ratio. Abundant cord blood beta clonotypes carried fewer insertions; young adult naive repertoires showed a weaker similar trend, while memory repertoires showed none. Conclusions relied on cross-sectional statistical analysis, since the same donors could not be followed over many years. Compared with coincidental sharing between unrelated individuals, out-of-frame TCR alpha sequences shared between twins had an excess of sequences with low generation probability.

Every donor in the study was a healthy Caucasian. The twin cohort consisted of three pairs of female monozygotic twins, all aged about 18 to 29 years. Positive isolation kits from Invitrogen were used to isolate the CD4+ and CD8+ T cell populations. The same sample was also used in a study of yellow fever vaccine responses in identical twins. That second report states: According to the authors, the vaccine-induced T cell response in identical twins seemed to be partly convergent and partly specific to each individual. The study precisely tracked vaccine-responding T cell clones in identical twins.

The material sequenced was CD8+ T cells sorted from blood. The sequence is built from TRBV11-2 and TRBJ2-2, with TRBD1 as a weak D call on 5 bases. This receptor was identified in a woman between 18 and 30 years old in good health. The CDR3: CASSLFRADTGELFF. In nucleotide form, the sequence is TGTGCCAGCAGCTTATTCAGGGCCGACACCGGGGAGCTGTTTTTT. The full variable domain, completed from the reference TRBV11-2 and TRBJ2-2 proteins outside the CDR3, reads EAGVAQSPRYKIIEKRQSVAFWCNPISGHATLYWYQQILGQGPKLLIQFQNNGVVDDSQLPKDRFSAERLKGVDSTLKIQPAKLEDSAVYLCASSLFRADTGELFFGEGSRLTVL.